A selection of T cell receptor beta chains follows, all from one sample in a study of blood T cell repertoires in COVID-19. Using immunoSEQ multiplex PCR, the repertoire was profiled, and TCRdb retains in-frame clones only, with some absent. The sample lists around 94,000 clones; about 85% were seen once. The specimen sequenced was peripheral blood. Receptors originate from a man aged 45-65 years with active COVID-19. The CDR3 runs from the conserved cysteine through the conserved F or W. Fields, in order: CDR3 protein, V gene.

CDR3aa: CASSPTSGTYEQYF
v_gene: TRBV4-1

CDR3aa: CASSYREPSSGNTIYF
v_gene: TRBV6-5

CDR3aa: CASNLPRLSNEQFF
v_gene: TRBV5-5

CDR3aa: CAINQDKNTEAFF
v_gene: TRBV10-3

CDR3aa: CASSPGTGGNTEAFF
v_gene: TRBV3-1/TRBV3-2

CDR3aa: CASSRLSGGLGNQPQHF
v_gene: TRBV4-2

CDR3aa: CSVGQYNEQFF
v_gene: TRBV29-1

CDR3aa: CASRGGAYDTQYF
v_gene: TRBV12-3/TRBV12-4

CDR3aa: CASLAFNYGYTF
v_gene: TRBV6-5

CDR3aa: CASSLDPGLHYGYTF
v_gene: TRBV7-2

CDR3aa: CASSQDQGERGGPYNEQFF
v_gene: TRBV3-1/TRBV3-2

CDR3aa: CASSSSSTGTYTF
v_gene: TRBV7-9

CDR3aa: CASSSTGVTEAFF
v_gene: TRBV19

CDR3aa: CASSLQTPLYGYTF
v_gene: TRBV5-8

CDR3aa: CASRWRGPSYGYTF
v_gene: TRBV5-6

CDR3aa: CASTISVLSYEQYF
v_gene: TRBV13

CDR3aa: CASSQDRETQYF
v_gene: TRBV4-3

CDR3aa: CASSPGQSQPQHF
v_gene: TRBV7-2

CDR3aa: CSVEPRAGGYTF
v_gene: TRBV29-1

CDR3aa: CASSVLGQGSQPQHF
v_gene: TRBV2

CDR3aa: CASSLGARRGYTF
v_gene: TRBV7-2

CDR3aa: CASSPLGGVEGAEQFF
v_gene: TRBV4-1

CDR3aa: CASSPTSPGGEKLFF
v_gene: TRBV6-5

CDR3aa: CASSVVGAGAYNEQFF
v_gene: TRBV9

CDR3aa: CASSQGRSANYGYTF
v_gene: TRBV5-4

CDR3aa: CSVRNTEAFF
v_gene: TRBV29-1

CDR3aa: CASSFRSYDYEQYF
v_gene: TRBV11-2

CDR3aa: CASRRTLRLDQPQHF
v_gene: TRBV2